These 6 T cell receptor beta chains were sequenced from one sample in a study of blood T cell repertoires in COVID-19. Assay: immunoSEQ multiplex PCR; the TCRdb copy retains only in-frame clones and omits some. The data contain under 200,000 clones, approximately 89% of them singletons. The material sequenced was peripheral blood. The receptors were sampled from a man aged 40-50 years with active or convalescent COVID-19.

The chain has TRBV12-3 or TRBV12-4 and TRBJ1-5; D unclear. V dropped 5 bases and J dropped 6 bases, with 8 bases sitting between them. This CDR3 is built from 12 residues. The CDR3 coding sequence is TGTGCCAGCAGTCTTACACGTCAGCCCCAGCATTTT. It is translated as CASSLTRQPQHF.

The table lists this clone with a few counts. The V gene is TRBV19, the J gene TRBJ1-2; 7 bases line up with TRBD1. V lost 5 bases, J lost 4 bases, and 10 bases stayed unmatched. This CDR3 has 15 residues. The germline V gene encodes CDR1 LNHDA and CDR2 SQIVND (reference sequence). As DNA, the CDR3 is TGTGCCAGTAGTGTGCCACAGGGGAGTTCCTATGGCTACACCTTC. Protein: CASSVPQGSSYGYTF.

The V gene is TRBV5-4, the J gene TRBJ2-5; D may be TRBD1 (5 bases). Trimming pared 1 base from V and 3 bases from J, leaving 19 bases between. Looked up from germline, CDR1 is SGHNT and CDR2 is YYREEE (reference sequence). The CDR3 spans 17 residues. The CDR3 sequence: CASSLMGRSRVKETQYF. CDR3 in DNA: TGTGCCAGCAGCTTGATGGGGCGGAGCCGTGTAAAAGAGACCCAGTACTTC.

This clone was found a few times. The chain has TRBV5-5 and TRBJ2-5; D perhaps matches TRBD2 (7 bases). Trimming removed 4 bases at V and 5 bases at J, with 12 bases between. Germline-derived CDR1 and CDR2 are SGHKS and YYEKEE (reference sequence). This CDR3 region has 13 residues. In nucleotides, the CDR3 is TGTGCCAGCAGCCCCGGGGGGCTGGAGACCCAGTACTTC. This translates into CASSPGGLETQYF.

The chain recombines TRBV27 with TRBJ1-3; 7 nucleotides align to TRBD1. CDR3 length: 15 amino acids. V lost 6 bases and J lost 2; bases outside the gene matches: 7. Germline values: CDR1 MNHEY, CDR2 SMNVEV (reference sequence). CDR3 DNA: TGTGCCAGCAGACCCGAGACAGGGACTGGAAACACCATATATTTT. Amino acid sequence: CASRPETGTGNTIYF.

As DNA, the CDR3 is TGCGCCAGCAGCCAAGATCGGCTAGCGGGGACCACAGATACGCAGTATTTT. It specifies CASSQDRLAGTTDTQYF. The V gene is TRBV4-1, the J gene TRBJ2-3; the match to TRBD2 covers 9 bases. This CDR3 contains 17 residues. V shed 0 bases and J 2 bases; nucleotides not matched to a gene: 6. Germline CDR1 is MGHRA and CDR2 is YSYEKL.